The present entry profiles one TCR beta chain with its context. Its specificity is unknown. Individuals who donated were healthy Caucasians from Russia aged about 6 to 100. Primers used in a second PCR of about 7 to 12 cycles were a sample-barcoded 5' primer and a J-beta primer mix. TCRdb independently ran MiXCR on the 5' RACE reads; one entry per CDR3 protein. This sample carries roughly 900,000 distinct CDR3 sequences, around 49% of them seen once, and the ten largest clones take around 15%. These data originate in a study of blood T cells in healthy people across ages. General study points: Long-lived donors exceeded aged donors in naive CD4+ cells and diversity.

V was shortened by 0 bases and J by 2 bases, with 10 bases between the two germline ends. The CDR3 sequence is 15 residues long. The germline gives CDR1 LGHNA, CDR2 YNFKEQ. V gene TRBV4-2 combines with J gene TRBJ1-2; D not resolved. The sequence was obtained from a man aged 25-45 years in good health. The sequenced material came from blood. The CDR3 sequence is CASSQDCQPNYGYTF. CDR3 coding DNA: TGTGCCAGCAGCCAAGATTGCCAGCCCAACTATGGCTACACCTTC.